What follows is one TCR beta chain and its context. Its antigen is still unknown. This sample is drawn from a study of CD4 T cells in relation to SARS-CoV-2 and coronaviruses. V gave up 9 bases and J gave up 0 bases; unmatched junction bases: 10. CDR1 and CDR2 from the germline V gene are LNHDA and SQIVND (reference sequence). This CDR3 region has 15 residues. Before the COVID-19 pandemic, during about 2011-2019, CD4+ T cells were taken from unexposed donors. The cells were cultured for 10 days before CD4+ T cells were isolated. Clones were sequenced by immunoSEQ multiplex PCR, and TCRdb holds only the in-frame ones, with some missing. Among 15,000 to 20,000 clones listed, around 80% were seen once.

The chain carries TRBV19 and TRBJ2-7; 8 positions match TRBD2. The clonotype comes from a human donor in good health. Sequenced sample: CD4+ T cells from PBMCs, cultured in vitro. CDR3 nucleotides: TGTGCCAGAGAATTAGCGGGGATGAGCTCCTACGAGCAGTACTTC. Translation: CARELAGMSSYEQYF.